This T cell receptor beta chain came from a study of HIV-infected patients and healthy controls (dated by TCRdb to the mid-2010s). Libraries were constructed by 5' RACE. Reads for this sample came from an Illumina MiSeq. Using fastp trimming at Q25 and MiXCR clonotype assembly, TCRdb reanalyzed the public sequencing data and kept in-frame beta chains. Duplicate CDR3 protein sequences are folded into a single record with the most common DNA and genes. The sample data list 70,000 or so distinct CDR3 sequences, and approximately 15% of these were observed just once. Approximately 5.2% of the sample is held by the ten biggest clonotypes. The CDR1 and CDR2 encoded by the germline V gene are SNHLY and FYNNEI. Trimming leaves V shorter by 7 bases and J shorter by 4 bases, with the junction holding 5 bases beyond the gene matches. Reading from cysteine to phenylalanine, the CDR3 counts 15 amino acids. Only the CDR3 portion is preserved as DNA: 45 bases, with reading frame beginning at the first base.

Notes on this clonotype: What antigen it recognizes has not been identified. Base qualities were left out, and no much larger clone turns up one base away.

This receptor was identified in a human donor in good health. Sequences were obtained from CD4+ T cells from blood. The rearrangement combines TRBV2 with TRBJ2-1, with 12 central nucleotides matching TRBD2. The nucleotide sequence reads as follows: TGTGCCAGCATTCGGACTAGCGGGACTTACAATGAGCAGTTCTTC. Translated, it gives CASIRTSGTYNEQFF.